Presented here are 15 T cell receptor beta chains from one specimen sequenced in a study of blood T cell repertoires in COVID-19. Method: immunoSEQ multiplex PCR; TCRdb's copy keeps in-frame clones and lacks some. The table shows 200,000 to 250,000 clones, with roughly 90% occurring only once. Sequencing was performed on PBMCs or T cells enriched from blood (not recorded which). These receptors all come from a woman younger than 45 with acute COVID-19.

The CDR3 spells CASSLTVDRGHQETQYF. CDR3 bases: TGCGCCAGCAGTCTCACGGTGGACAGGGGACATCAAGAGACCCAGTACTTC. The V call is TRBV5-1, the J call TRBJ2-5, with 9 positions matching TRBD1. The CDR3 consists of 17 residues. The germline gives CDR1 SGHRS, CDR2 YFSETQ. V shed 5 bases and J 2 bases; nucleotides not matched to a gene: 13.

This rearrangement joins TRBV5-1 to TRBJ2-7, with TRBD1 as a possible D gene (6 bases). From germline, CDR1 is SGHRS and CDR2 YFSETQ. This CDR3 spans 12 amino acids. Trimming removed 4 bases from V and 4 bases from J, with 9 bases in between. CDR3 amino acids: CASSARGYEQYF. CDR3 bases: TGCGCCAGCAGCGCCAGGGGATACGAGCAGTACTTC.

The rearrangement joins TRBV27 to TRBJ1-1; D gene unclear. The CDR3 is made up of 13 amino acids. V dropped 6 bases and J dropped 3 bases, with 11 bases sitting between them. From germline, CDR1 is MNHEY and CDR2 SMNVEV (reference sequence). This chain's CDR3 is CASSPLGYTEAFF. Written as DNA, the CDR3 is TGTGCCAGCAGCCCTCTGGGCTACACTGAAGCTTTCTTT.

V usage is TRBV7-9 and J usage is TRBJ2-1, with a tentative D call TRBD1 (5 bases). Germline V gene sequence: CDR1 SEHNR, CDR2 FQNEAQ (reference sequence). The CDR3 is 15 residues long. With 5 bases removed from V and 8 bases from J, the gap between germline ends came to 19 bases. The CDR3 sequence: CASSNQGLGLDEQFF. CDR3 bases: TGTGCCAGCAGCAACCAGGGTCTTGGGTTAGATGAGCAGTTCTTC. The variable domain in full, completed from reference TRBV7-9 and TRBJ2-1, reads DTGVSQNPRHKITKRGQNVTFRCDPISEHNRLYWYRQTLGQGPEFLTYFQNEAQLEKSRLLSDRFSAERPKGSFSTLEIQRTEQGDSAMYLCASSNQGLGLDEQFFGPGTRLTVL.

The gene calls are TRBV5-8 and TRBJ2-3, with 10 bases matching TRBD2. Trimming cost V 5 bases and J 1 base; bases outside gene matches: 10. There are 17 residues in the CDR3. Germline V CDR1 and CDR2: SGHTS, YDEGEE. The CDR3 here is CASSRQSGGARTDTQYF. CDR3 DNA: TGTGCCAGCAGTCGGCAAAGCGGGGGGGCTCGCACAGATACGCAGTATTTT.

The rearrangement joins TRBV7-2 to TRBJ1-3, with a weak D call TRBD1 (6 bases). Germline CDR1 and CDR2: SGHTA and FQGNSA. CDR3 length: 15 amino acids. V dropped 1 base and J dropped 2 bases, with 9 bases sitting between them. This chain's CDR3 is CASSLDQGPGNTIYF. As DNA, the CDR3 is TGTGCCAGCAGCTTAGATCAGGGGCCTGGAAACACCATATATTTT.

The chain combines TRBV19 with TRBJ1-3, with D tentatively TRBD1 (5 bases). CDR3 length: 17 amino acids. The V gene lost 3 bases and the J gene lost 0 bases, with 15 bases spanning the gap. Germline CDR1 reads LNHDA; CDR2 reads SQIVND (reference sequence). For the CDR3, the DNA is TGTGCCAGTAGTATGGTAGGACAATCCGACTCTGGAAACACCATATATTTT. Amino acid sequence: CASSMVGQSDSGNTIYF.

This clone has a single count. V is TRBV24-1 and J is TRBJ2-5; D is possibly TRBD1 (5 bases). Per germline, CDR1 KGHDR and CDR2 SFDVKD. Trimming pared 4 bases from V and 3 bases from J, leaving 8 bases between. The CDR3 totals 13 residues. The CDR3 reads CATSEKGEETQYF. The CDR3 coding sequence is TGTGCCACCAGTGAGAAAGGGGAAGAGACCCAGTACTTC.

The chain couples TRBV7-9 to TRBJ1-1; D is unclear. V gave up 4 bases and J gave up 1 base, with 16 bases separating them. CDR1 SEHNR and CDR2 FQNEAQ come from the germline V gene (reference sequence). The CDR3 consists of 16 residues. The CDR3 region has the DNA TGTGCCAGCAGCTCCTCCTTCGGGTCAGCGAACACTGAAGCTTTCTTT. It yields the protein CASSSSFGSANTEAFF.

The V gene is TRBV4-3, the J gene TRBJ1-1; no firm D call. The V end was cut by 0 bases, the J end by 11 bases, with 16 bases between. This CDR3 has 14 amino acids. Germline CDR1 and CDR2: LGHNA and YSLEER. The CDR3 reads CASSQDLGGYRAFF. Here the CDR3 DNA reads TGCGCCAGCAGCCAAGACCTAGGAGGGTATAGGGCTTTCTTT.

The chain combines TRBV11-2 with TRBJ2-1; tentative D call: TRBD2 (5 bases). This CDR3 has 13 residues. V was trimmed by 6 bases and J by 7 bases, leaving 13 bases between them. From germline, CDR1 is SGHAT and CDR2 FQNNGV. CDR3: CASSPGITNEQFF. CDR3 bases: TGTGCCAGCAGTCCCGGGATCACAAATGAGCAGTTCTTC.

V is TRBV5-1 and J is TRBJ2-5; the D is unclear. V shed 3 bases and J shed 3 bases, with 15 bases lying between them. The CDR3 is 15 residues long. Germline CDR1 and CDR2: SGHRS and YFSETQ. The CDR3 sequence is CASSYRVRAEETQYF. The CDR3 nucleotides are TGCGCCAGCAGCTACCGGGTCCGAGCCGAAGAGACCCAGTACTTC.

The chain joins TRBV5-1 to TRBJ1-1, with unresolved D. There are 14 residues in the CDR3. Trimming took off 3 bases at V and 5 bases at J, with 14 bases between the two ends. Germline V lookup: CDR1 SGHRS, CDR2 YFSETQ. CDR3 region: CASSWAAESTEAFF. Here the CDR3 DNA reads TGCGCCAGCAGCTGGGCAGCTGAGAGTACTGAAGCTTTCTTT.

The chain recombines TRBV29-1 with TRBJ1-2, with D maybe TRBD1 (5 bases). The CDR3 runs 12 residues. The V gene lost 6 bases and the J gene lost 4 bases, with 12 bases spanning the gap. The germline gives CDR1 SQVTM, CDR2 ANQGSEA. For the CDR3, the DNA is TGCAGCGTGGACGACAGATCCTATGGCTACACCTTC. As protein: CSVDDRSYGYTF.

This clone was counted only a few times. V usage is TRBV25-1 and J usage is TRBJ1-4, with TRBD1 matching over 10 bases. The trim removed 6 bases at V and 7 bases at J, leaving 8 bases unmatched. The CDR3 is 15 residues long. Germline CDR1 is MGHDK and CDR2 is SYGVNS. CDR3 DNA: TGTGCCAGCAGCCCCGACAGGGGGCTTCTTGAAAAACTGTTTTTT. Amino acids: CASSPDRGLLEKLFF.